The 13 T cell receptor beta chains reported below all come from one sample, sequenced in a study of Graves' ophthalmopathy and Graves' hyperthyroidism (dated by TCRdb to the late 2010s). Instrument used: Illumina HiSeq 2000. For repertoire sequencing, TCR beta CDR3 regions were amplified from RNA transcripts. HTBI primers and the Qiagen OneStep RT-PCR kit were used in a first-round RT-PCR, which was followed by a second-round multiplex PCR, size selection and purification. The public reads were reprocessed in TCRdb via fastp at Q25 and MiXCR, keeping in-frame beta chains. A single entry per CDR3 protein holds the most common genes and DNA from its merged rows. Here the sample has approximately 380,000 distinct CDR3 sequences; 20% to 25% occur a single time. The top ten clonotypes cover roughly 3% of the sample. The sample taken for sequencing was peripheral blood. The receptor set was obtained from a woman in her late teens or twenties with stable Graves' hyperthyroidism. Donor details come from another sample of the same person, matched by shared clones.

This clonotype was observed many times. The chain carries TRBV10-2 and TRBJ2-7; D is perhaps TRBD2 (5 bases). Trimming removed 2 bases from V and 2 bases from J, with 10 bases in between. Germline CDR1 is WSHSY and CDR2 is SAAADI. This CDR3 comprises 14 residues. The CDR3 protein is CASSEVRDPYEQYF. DNA for the CDR3: TGCGCCAGCAGTGAGGTCCGGGATCCCTACGAGCAGTACTTC.

The chain has TRBV28 and TRBJ2-5; 15 bases agree with TRBD2. Germline V gives CDR1 MDHEN, CDR2 SYDVKM. The CDR3 runs to 18 residues. Trimming took 5 bases from V and 1 from J; bases not matched to a gene: 8. The CDR3 region is CASSPPSGLAGGQETQYF. The CDR3 nucleotides read TGTGCCAGCAGTCCACCTTCGGGACTAGCGGGAGGCCAAGAGACCCAGTACTTC.

In this sample, this clonotype turned up many times. This chain joins TRBV3-1 and TRBJ1-2, with a possible D match to TRBD1 (5 bases). V shed 3 bases and J shed 10 bases, with 18 bases lying between them. Germline lookup yields CDR1 LGHDT and CDR2 YNNKEL (reference sequence). The CDR3 has 14 residues. CDR3 residues: CASSHAGRTHDYTF. The CDR3 bases are TGTGCCAGCAGCCACGCGGGGCGGACCCATGACTACACCTTC. Full variable domain (remainder filled in from reference TRBV3-1 and TRBJ1-2): DTAVSQTPKYLVTQMGNDKSIKCEQNLGHDTMYWYKQDSKKFLKIMFSYNNKELIINETVPNRFSPKSPDKAHLNLHINSLELGDSAVYFCASSHAGRTHDYTFGSGTRLTVV.

Many counts were recorded for this clonotype. This sequence joins TRBV29-1 and TRBJ1-1, with 7 bases matching TRBD1. CDR3 length: 14 residues. Germline-derived CDR1 and CDR2 are SQVTM and ANQGSEA. With 5 bases clipped from V and 4 bases from J, the junction kept 10 bases outside the gene matches. CDR3 nucleotides: TGCAGCGTTCTGCAAAGACAGGGAGGCACTGAAGCTTTCTTT. It specifies CSVLQRQGGTEAFF.

The chain recombines TRBV28 with TRBJ2-7, with unresolved D. Germline CDR1 is MDHEN and CDR2 is SYDVKM. The CDR3 totals 14 residues. The V and J ends lost 6 bases and 0 bases respectively, with 12 bases between them. CDR3 protein: CASSRLSSSYEQYF. The CDR3 DNA follows: TGTGCCAGCAGCCGACTTTCCAGCTCCTACGAGCAGTACTTC.

This clonotype was picked up many times. The V gene is TRBV20-1, the J gene TRBJ1-3; 8 positions agree with TRBD1. The CDR3 is 15 residues long. Losses at the gene ends were 0 bases for V and 5 bases for J; bases not matched to a gene: 6. The germline gives CDR1 DFQATT, CDR2 SNEGSKA (reference sequence). The CDR3 DNA is TGCAGTGCTAGAGAAGCCACAGGGGGGAGAAACACCATATATTTT. This codes for CSAREATGGRNTIYF.

This clonotype has at least ten counts. This chain joins TRBV12-3 or TRBV12-4 and TRBJ2-5; 7 nucleotides align to TRBD1. The CDR3 length is 16 residues. With V trimmed by 4 bases and J by 4 bases, 12 bases remained unmatched. The chain's CDR3 is CASSSPQGIRGETQYF. CDR3 coding DNA: TGTGCCAGCAGTTCCCCACAGGGGATTAGAGGAGAGACCCAGTACTTC.

This clonotype was recorded a few times. The rearrangement joins TRBV14 to TRBJ2-2; no definite D call. The CDR3 spans 13 residues. CDR1 SGHDN and CDR2 FVKESK come from the germline V gene. V was shortened by 4 bases and J by 7 bases, with 10 bases between the two germline ends. CDR3 nucleotide sequence: TGTGCCAGCAGCCCCCTGGCATTCGGGGAGCTGTTTTTT. Protein sequence: CASSPLAFGELFF.

This clonotype came up many times. The chain uses TRBV7-2 and TRBJ2-7, with TRBD2 matching over 7 bases. This CDR3 has 17 residues. Germline assignment: CDR1 SGHTA and CDR2 FQGNSA. The junction had 13 bases not matched to a gene; V was cut back by 3 bases and J by 2 bases. Here the CDR3 reads CASSFVGGDGATYEQYF. CDR3 bases: TGTGCCAGCAGCTTCGTTGGGGGGGACGGGGCAACCTACGAGCAGTACTTC.

The chain carries TRBV18 and TRBJ2-2; D is possibly TRBD1 (5 bases). Per germline, CDR1 KGHSH and CDR2 LQKENI. The germline V and J ends were trimmed by 4 bases and 0 bases, with 15 bases remaining between them. The CDR3 has 17 residues. Here the CDR3 DNA reads TGTGCCAGCTCACTTCACCTCGACAGTTCGAACACCGGGGAGCTGTTTTTT. It translates to CASSLHLDSSNTGELFF. Full variable domain (outside the CDR3, taken from reference TRBV18 and TRBJ2-2): NAGVMQNPRHLVRRRGQEARLRCSPMKGHSHVYWYRQLPEEGLKFMVYLQKENIIDESGMPKERFSAEFPKEGPSILRIQQVVRGDSAAYFCASSLHLDSSNTGELFFGEGSRLTVL.

In this sample, this clonotype turned up once. This sequence may be a read error, since a much larger clone differs from it by one base. No conserved phenylalanine or tryptophan ends this CDR3, so it is likely a read error. The V gene is TRBV6-1, the J gene TRBJ1-2; D gene ambiguous. The V end was cut by 9 bases, the J end by 4 bases, with 15 bases between. This CDR3 is 13 amino acids long. CDR1 and CDR2 (germline): MNHNS, SASEGT. The DNA for the CDR3 is TGTGCCAGTGCCCGGGCCGCGGTCTATGGCTACACCTTG. Its protein product is CASARAAVYGYTL.

This clonotype appeared many times. This sequence joins TRBV16 and TRBJ1-2; no clear D gene. V lost 6 bases to trimming and J lost 5 bases, with 16 bases between them. The CDR3 covers 14 residues. CDR1 is KGHSY, CDR2 FQNENV, per germline. CDR3 nucleotide sequence: TGTGCCAGCAGACGACAATCGGCGGGGTATGGCTACACCTTC. It translates to CASRRQSAGYGYTF.

Ten or more counts support this clonotype. The chain links TRBV27 to TRBJ1-2; TRBD1 agrees at 8 bases. V lost 3 bases, J lost 2 bases, and 8 bases stayed unmatched. CDR1 MNHEY and CDR2 SMNVEV come from the germline V gene (reference sequence). The CDR3 extends over 16 amino acids. The CDR3 nucleotides read TGTGCCAGCAGTTTCCGGACAGGGAAGGGCAACTATGGCTACACCTTC. Translation gives CASSFRTGKGNYGYTF.